This entry features one TCR beta chain sequence. Antigen: not known. The data derive from a study of long-term antiretroviral therapy in people with HIV. Survey-level resolution applied to immunoSEQ assay v3.0. Profiled with immunoSEQ multiplex PCR; TCRdb holds only in-frame clones, not every one. This repertoire shows 17,000 or so clones, about 91% found once; its top ten account for approximately 8.7%. Looked up from germline, CDR1 is SEHNR and CDR2 is FQNEAQ (reference sequence). Trimming removed 5 bases at V and 0 bases at J, with 11 bases between. The CDR3 has 15 amino acids. Regarding the study as a whole: Once patients were on ART, diversity went higher but still fell short of transplant donor controls. Blood dates from about 2003 to 2018, possibly under older ART regimens. The repertoire was dominated at all time points by clones expanded before ART.

The clonotype was recovered from a man aged 55 to 70 with HIV. The chain links TRBV7-9 to TRBJ1-3; no definite D call. The sequencing used unsorted PBMCs, collected 0.3 years after starting antiretroviral therapy. The CDR3 loop reads CASSTWALSGNTIYF. The DNA for the CDR3 is TGTGCCAGCAGCACATGGGCTCTCTCTGGAAACACCATATATTTT.